Sequencing of this T cell receptor beta chain was carried out in a study of T cell responses to AZD1222 COVID-19 vaccine. Study-wide results and caveats: Reports indicate that nearly half of spike-specific TCRs are directed at unmutated variant regions. Across the whole spike, CD4 TCRs peaked at regions 160-218 and 743-854.

Here immunoSEQ multiplex PCR was the method, and the copy in TCRdb shows in-frame clones only, minus some. The sample shows 100,000 to 120,000 clones, 88% of them seen only once. The CDR3 covers 17 residues. CDR1 SGHDT and CDR2 YYEEEE come from the germline V gene. The V gene end was trimmed by 4 bases and the J gene end by 0 bases; junction bases not matched to a gene: 10. A word on this clone: Its target is unknown.

This receptor was identified in an adult who received the AZD1222 COVID-19 vaccine. V is TRBV5-6 and J is TRBJ2-3; TRBD2 matches at 8 bases. This specimen was peripheral blood, taken 28 days after the second AZD1222 dose. The CDR3 DNA reads TGTGCCAGCAGCGGGGTGGGGCTAGCGGGTAGCACAGATACGCAGTATTTT. Protein sequence: CASSGVGLAGSTDTQYF. The whole variable domain, remainder taken from reference TRBV5-6 and TRBJ2-3, is DAGVTQSPTHLIKTRGQQVTLRCSPKSGHDTVSWYQQALGQGPQFIFQYYEEEERQRGNFPDRFSGHQFPNYSSELNVNALLLGDSALYLCASSGVGLAGSTDTQYFGPGTRLTVL.